This entry is about one TCR beta chain. The target antigen is unknown. The data belong to a study of cytomegalovirus exposure and HLA in healthy donors. Study-level findings and limits: There were approximately 150 TCR beta chains listed as cytomegalovirus-associated. When analyzed later, the rates of TCR association showed variation by HLA locus, with DRB1 the most and HLA-C the fewest. The later analysis indicated that the majority of CMV-associated TCR beta chains appeared HLA-restricted.

PCR amplification relied on 60 Vbeta primers (plus 13 Jbeta primers). Profiling relied on immunoSEQ multiplex PCR, and the TCRdb table lists in-frame clones only, not all of them. The sample carries about 190,000 clones, 80% to 90% recorded once. From germline, CDR1 is SEHNR and CDR2 FQNEAQ (reference sequence). The V segment lost 4 bases and the J segment 3 bases; nucleotides outside the gene matches: 10. The CDR3 runs 17 residues. The chain is built from TRBV7-9 and TRBJ2-5, with TRBD2 matching over 11 bases. Source material: PBMCs. This clonotype was sampled from a man aged 25-45 years in good health and CMV-seronegative. CDR3 bases: TGTGCCAGCAGCTGGACCGGGACTAGCGGCGGGAAAGAGACCCAGTACTTC. Its protein is CASSWTGTSGGKETQYF.